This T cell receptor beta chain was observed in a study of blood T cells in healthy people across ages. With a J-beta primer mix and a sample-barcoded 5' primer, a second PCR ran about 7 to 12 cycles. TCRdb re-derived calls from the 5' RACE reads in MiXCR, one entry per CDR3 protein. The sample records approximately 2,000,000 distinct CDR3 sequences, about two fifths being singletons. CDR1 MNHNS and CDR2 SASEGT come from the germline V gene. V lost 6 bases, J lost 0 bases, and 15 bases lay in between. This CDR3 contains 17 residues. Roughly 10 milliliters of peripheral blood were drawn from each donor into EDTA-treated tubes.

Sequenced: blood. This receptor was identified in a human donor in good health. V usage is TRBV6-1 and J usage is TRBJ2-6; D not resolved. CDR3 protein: CASRQPLRRSGANVLTF. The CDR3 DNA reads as TGTGCCAGCAGGCAGCCCCTCCGACGCTCTGGGGCCAACGTCCTGACTTTC.